This T cell receptor (beta chain) derives from a study of blood T cell repertoires in COVID-19. The overall study: Acute-phase and convalescent COVID-19 samples originated in the United States, Italy and Spain. Nucleic acid was either cDNA or gDNA, and it came from T cells, B-cell-depleted T cells, or PBMCs.

How the authors handled the data: Reference gene primer amplification gave nucleated cell count estimates. Assay: immunoSEQ multiplex PCR; the TCRdb copy retains only in-frame clones and omits some. Clone size and V and J calls were adopted from that table, with D and trimming inferred from the DNA. The sample holds approximately 220,000 clones, 65% to 85% seen once. From germline, CDR1 is MGHRA and CDR2 YSYEKL. The CDR3 is made up of 15 amino acids. V gave up 1 base and J gave up 2 bases, with 11 bases separating them. The material sequenced was peripheral blood. The TCR sequence derives from an elderly woman with acute or convalescent COVID-19. The J gene is TRBJ1-1, the V gene TRBV4-1; D is uncertain. The CDR3 nucleotides read TGCGCCAGCAGCCAAGCAGGAGGAGGCAACACTGAAGCTTTCTTT. This codes for CASSQAGGGNTEAFF.